This T cell receptor (beta chain) stems from a study of identical twins. Findings and limits, study-wide: Abundant cord blood beta clonotypes carried fewer insertions; memory repertoires showed none. Cross-sectional statistical analysis, not tracking of the same donors, underpinned the conclusions.

The germline CDR1 and CDR2 sequences are DFQATT and SNEGSKA (reference sequence). The junction had 10 bases not matched to a gene; V was cut back by 5 bases and J by 3 bases. The CDR3 loop spans 16 amino acids. Unique molecular identifiers were in the cDNA, with template-switch universal primer binding. Using its own MiXCR run on the 5' RACE reads, TCRdb lists one record per CDR3 protein. The repertoire includes approximately 1.8 million distinct CDR3 sequences, 25% to 35% of them detected once, and 0.25% to 0.3% sits in the top ten. On this clonotype: Its cognate antigen is unknown.

The specimen was cord blood. The chain employs TRBV20-1 and TRBJ1-4, with 9 nucleotides matching TRBD1. The TCR comes from a newborn girl in good health. CDR3 bases: TGCAGTGCTTCCCGGGACAGGGTCTTTCCTAATGAAAAACTGTTTTTT. The encoded protein is CSASRDRVFPNEKLFF.